Each of the 24 T cell receptor beta chains below was sequenced from the same sample in a study of beta chain features in type 1 diabetes. Reverse transcribing all isolated RNA meant expressed TCRB transcripts were sequenced. The method was immunoSEQ multiplex PCR; TCRdb's version includes in-frame clones alone and lacks a portion of them. This sample carries around 350,000 clones, around 13% of them seen once, and the ten largest clones take 0.015% to 0.02%. The sequenced sample consisted of naive CD4+ T cells from blood. The receptors shown here come from a man aged 18 to 29 in good health.

This chain links TRBV7-9 with TRBJ1-5; D might be TRBD1 (6 bases). V lost 5 bases, J lost 7 bases, and 18 bases lay in between. The CDR3 contains 15 residues. In germline, CDR1 is SEHNR, CDR2 FQNEAQ (reference sequence). Written as DNA, the CDR3 is TGTGCCAGCAGCGTACATACAGGGCCAAGCCAGCCCCAGCATTTT. Residues: CASSVHTGPSQPQHF.

V usage is TRBV18 and J usage is TRBJ2-5, with D tentatively TRBD1 (6 bases). The ends were cut back, 5 bases at V and 7 bases at J, with 17 bases in the middle. CDR3 length: 14 residues. CDR1 and CDR2 (germline): KGHSH, LQKENI. This CDR3 reads CASSSRQDFGTQYF. The CDR3 DNA reads as TGTGCCAGCTCATCGAGACAGGACTTCGGGACCCAGTACTTC.

The J gene is TRBJ2-7, the V gene TRBV11-2, with TRBD1 matching 7 bases. Germline V gives CDR1 SGHAT, CDR2 FQNNGV. The CDR3 has 14 residues. With 7 bases clipped from V and 5 bases from J, the junction kept 11 bases outside the gene matches. This chain's CDR3 is CASTSDRVFNEQYF. CDR3 nucleotides: TGTGCCAGCACCTCCGACAGGGTTTTCAACGAGCAGTACTTC.

In regard to this clone: Germline and junction disagree at one end, which may indicate a read error. The chain uses TRBV6-1 and TRBJ1-5; possibly TRBD1 for D (6 bases). This CDR3 is built from 13 residues. Germline assignment: CDR1 MNHNS and CDR2 SASEGT. CDR3 nucleotides: TGTGCCAGCAGTGAAAGGTACCGGGACACCCCGAATTTT. Protein product: CASSERYRDTPNF.

In this sample, this clone turned up a few times. The J gene is TRBJ1-2, the V gene TRBV28; TRBD1 matches 7 bases. The CDR3 spans 14 residues. Germline CDR1 reads MDHEN; CDR2 reads SYDVKM. J gave up 0 bases and V 6 bases, and 4 bases lay outside the gene matches. The CDR3 bases are TGTGCCAGCAGCACCGGGACAGCTAACTATGGCTACACCTTC. This codes for CASSTGTANYGYTF.

The V gene is TRBV29-1, the J gene TRBJ2-3; D remains ambiguous. V lost 4 bases, J lost 4 bases, and 18 bases lay in between. The CDR3 sequence is 15 residues long. CDR1 SQVTM and CDR2 ANQGSEA come from the germline V gene. CDR3 protein: CSVGRSTYFPDTQYF. The CDR3 nucleotides are TGCAGCGTTGGTCGTAGTACTTATTTTCCAGATACGCAGTATTTT.

The chain carries TRBV9 and TRBJ1-5; 9 positions match TRBD1. Trimming at V came to 0 bases and at J to 5 bases, leaving 6 bases not matched to a gene. CDR1 is SGDLS, CDR2 YYNGEE, per germline. The CDR3 length is 16 residues. This CDR3 reads CASSVGGQGMDQPQHF. The DNA for the CDR3 is TGTGCCAGCAGCGTAGGGGGACAGGGTATGGATCAGCCCCAGCATTTT.

This clone was seen more than once but under ten times. The chain's CDR3 is CASEETGQDEKLFF. The CDR3, as DNA: TGTGCCAGTGAAGAGACGGGACAGGATGAAAAACTGTTTTTT. The chain couples TRBV19 to TRBJ1-4, with 8 positions matching TRBD1. This CDR3 has 14 amino acids. V dropped 8 bases and J dropped 6; count of bases not matched to a gene: 8. From germline, CDR1 is LNHDA and CDR2 SQIVND (reference sequence).

This clone was seen only a few times. The J gene is TRBJ2-1, the V gene TRBV5-6; 10 nucleotides line up with TRBD1. V lost 0 bases and J lost 2; bases outside the gene matches: 2. Germline loops: CDR1 SGHDT, CDR2 YYEEEE. The CDR3 length is 16 residues. CDR3: CASSLAGTGAYNEQFF. CDR3 in DNA: TGTGCCAGCAGCTTGGCCGGGACAGGGGCCTACAATGAGCAGTTCTTC.

The V gene is TRBV15, the J gene TRBJ2-1; D is perhaps TRBD2 (6 bases). This CDR3 has 13 amino acids. With 0 bases removed from V and 10 bases from J, the gap between germline ends came to 10 bases. The germline gives CDR1 LNHNV, CDR2 YYDKDF (reference sequence). The CDR3 is CATSRDPGDEQFF. CDR3 bases: TGTGCCACCAGCAGAGATCCGGGGGACGAGCAGTTCTTC.

This clone was counted only a few times. The CDR3 DNA is TGCGCCAGCAGCCGTGGAGCTAGCGGTCAAGAGACCCAGTACTTC. This translates into CASSRGASGQETQYF. The chain employs TRBV5-1 and TRBJ2-5, with 7 bases lining up with TRBD2. Per the germline V gene, CDR1 is SGHRS and CDR2 is YFSETQ. V lost 4 bases, J lost 2 bases, and 8 bases stayed unmatched. This CDR3 has 15 residues.

This clone turned up a few times. CDR3 sequence reads: CASSPADRGDGTTYGYTF. The CDR3, as DNA: TGTGCCAGCTCACCGGCCGACAGGGGAGATGGTACGACCTATGGCTACACCTTC. J is TRBJ1-2 and V is TRBV18, with 8 nucleotides matching TRBD1. The CDR3 runs 18 residues. Looked up from germline, CDR1 is KGHSH and CDR2 is LQKENI. V lost 3 bases, J lost 4 bases, and 16 bases stayed unmatched.

The V and J genes are TRBV28 and TRBJ1-2; 9 nucleotides align to TRBD1. Germline CDR1 reads MDHEN; CDR2 reads SYDVKM. J was trimmed by 8 bases and V by 3 bases; bases with no gene match: 7. The CDR3 is 14 amino acids. The CDR3 is CASSFGDRVYGYTF. CDR3 nucleotide sequence: TGTGCCAGCAGTTTCGGGGACAGGGTTTACGGCTACACCTTC.

This clone was detected a few times. This chain uses TRBV23-1 with TRBJ2-1, with TRBD1 matching 7 bases. TRBV23-1 is placed among ORFs of uncertain function. CDR3 length: 17 residues. The ends lost 0 bases at V and 4 bases at J; junction bases unmatched: 9. In DNA form, the CDR3 reads TGCGCCAGCAGTCAATCGTCCGGGACAGCGTATTACAATGAGCAGTTCTTC. This codes for CASSQSSGTAYYNEQFF.

This clone was seen more than once but under ten times. This rearrangement joins TRBV5-6 to TRBJ2-5, with D hard to call. V lost 4 bases to trimming and J lost 5 bases, with 12 bases between them. The germline gives CDR1 SGHDT, CDR2 YYEEEE. The CDR3 covers 13 residues. The CDR3 reads CASSTESWETQYF. DNA for the CDR3: TGTGCCAGCAGCACTGAAAGCTGGGAGACCCAGTACTTC.

The table lists this clone with a few counts. This sequence joins TRBV7-2 and TRBJ2-1; D unresolved. The length of the CDR3 is 13 residues. Germline lookup yields CDR1 SGHTA and CDR2 FQGNSA. With 4 bases removed from V and 4 bases from J, the gap between germline ends came to 8 bases. CDR3 loop: CASSSEIYNEQFF. The CDR3 DNA reads TGTGCCAGCAGCTCCGAGATATACAATGAGCAGTTCTTC.

This clone was seen more than once but under ten times. The gene calls are TRBV28 and TRBJ2-7; 15 nucleotides agree with TRBD2. The CDR3 is 18 residues long. Trimming took 5 bases from V and 7 from J; bases not matched to a gene: 15. The germline V gene encodes CDR1 MDHEN and CDR2 SYDVKM. The CDR3 nucleotides read TGTGCCAGCAGTCGCAGAGGGGGACTAGCGGGAGGTGAAAGGGAGCAGTACTTC. Protein sequence: CASSRRGGLAGGEREQYF.

V gene TRBV30 combines with J gene TRBJ2-3, with 13 bases fitting TRBD2. CDR1 is GTSNPN, CDR2 SVGIG, per germline (reference sequence). The CDR3 is 15 residues long. V lost 4 bases and J lost 8; bases outside the gene matches: 9. The CDR3 loop is CAWTNGLAGDRTQYF. CDR3 nucleotide sequence: TGTGCCTGGACCAACGGACTAGCGGGAGACCGTACGCAGTATTTT.

The chain combines TRBV11-2 with TRBJ2-5; a weak D match, TRBD2 (5 bases). Trimming took 5 bases from V and 0 from J, leaving 10 bases between them. CDR1 is SGHAT, CDR2 FQNNGV, per germline. The CDR3 is 14 amino acids. The CDR3: CASSASSNQETQYF. The CDR3 DNA reads as TGTGCCAGCAGCGCCTCTAGCAACCAAGAGACCCAGTACTTC. The variable domain in full, completed from reference TRBV11-2 and TRBJ2-5, reads EAGVAQSPRYKIIEKRQSVAFWCNPISGHATLYWYQQILGQGPKLLIQFQNNGVVDDSQLPKDRFSAERLKGVDSTLKIQPAKLEDSAVYLCASSASSNQETQYFGPGTRLLVL.

This clone has more than one count but fewer than ten. The chain joins TRBV28 to TRBJ2-7; 7 nucleotides line up with TRBD2. This CDR3 has 16 residues. Looked up from germline, CDR1 is MDHEN and CDR2 is SYDVKM. With 7 bases clipped from V and 2 bases from J, the junction kept 14 bases outside the gene matches. The CDR3 DNA sequence: TGTGCCAGCATCCCCGTGGTCCTAGCGGCTCCCTACGAGCAGTACTTC. Its translation: CASIPVVLAAPYEQYF.

This clone has a handful of counts. The J gene is TRBJ2-2, the V gene TRBV7-2, with a weak D call TRBD1 (5 bases). Germline values: CDR1 SGHTA, CDR2 FQGNSA. Trimming removed 5 bases at V and 5 bases at J, with 12 bases between. The CDR3 runs to 14 residues. CDR3 nucleotide sequence: TGTGCCAGCAGCGCTCCGACAGTTACCGGGGAGCTGTTTTTT. Protein product: CASSAPTVTGELFF.

The CDR3 DNA reads TGTGCCAGCTCACCTGAACTAGCGCAGAGCTCCTACAATGAGCAGTTCTTC. It encodes CASSPELAQSSYNEQFF. The chain couples TRBV18 to TRBJ2-1, with 7 bases matching TRBD2. There are 17 residues in the CDR3. Germline loops: CDR1 KGHSH, CDR2 LQKENI. V was clipped by 3 bases and J by 0 bases; unmatched bases: 8.

This clone was seen only a few times. This rearrangement joins TRBV29-1 to TRBJ2-3; no definite D call. This CDR3 spans 14 amino acids. CDR1 is SQVTM and CDR2 is ANQGSEA in the germline V gene. The germline V and J ends were trimmed by 4 bases and 2 bases, with 13 bases remaining between them. CDR3 in DNA: TGCAGCGTTGCCCGCCAGATAAACACAGATACGCAGTATTTT. Translating it yields CSVARQINTDTQYF.

This clone was counted a few times. The genes are TRBV5-1 and TRBJ2-4; TRBD1 agrees at 7 bases. Per germline, CDR1 SGHRS and CDR2 YFSETQ. The CDR3 loop spans 15 amino acids. V lost 0 bases, J lost 5 bases, and 5 bases stayed unmatched. The CDR3 sequence is CASSLGDRKENIQYF. CDR3 sequence (DNA): TGCGCCAGCAGCTTGGGGGACAGAAAGGAAAACATTCAGTACTTC.